The 32 T cell receptor beta chains in this list originate from one sample, sequenced in a study of cytomegalovirus exposure and HLA in healthy donors. Use of 60 Vbeta and 13 Jbeta primers characterized the PCR. The method was immunoSEQ multiplex PCR; TCRdb's version includes in-frame clones alone and lacks a portion of them. The table records approximately 200,000 clones, roughly 80% of them present only once. Sequencing input: PBMCs. These receptors came from a girl aged 2 to 10 in good health and CMV-seronegative.

This chain links TRBV7-9 with TRBJ1-2, with 7 nucleotides matching TRBD1. The CDR3 runs 14 residues. Germline CDR1 is SEHNR and CDR2 is FQNEAQ (reference sequence). Trimming took 5 bases from V and 4 from J; bases not matched to a gene: 7. The CDR3 is CASSHTGVSYGYTF. The DNA for the CDR3 is TGTGCCAGCAGCCATACAGGGGTGAGCTATGGCTACACCTTC. Using reference TRBV7-9 and TRBJ1-2 for the parts outside the CDR3, the full variable domain is DTGVSQNPRHKITKRGQNVTFRCDPISEHNRLYWYRQTLGQGPEFLTYFQNEAQLEKSRLLSDRFSAERPKGSFSTLEIQRTEQGDSAMYLCASSHTGVSYGYTFGSGTRLTVV.

The V gene is TRBV18, the J gene TRBJ2-4; the D gene is possibly TRBD2 (6 bases). The CDR3 spans 15 residues. The germline CDR1 and CDR2 sequences are KGHSH and LQKENI. V was cut by 3 bases and J by 3 bases, with 12 bases left in between. CDR3 loop: CASSPPAGHKNIQYF. DNA of the CDR3: TGTGCCAGCTCACCTCCCGCGGGGCACAAAAACATTCAGTACTTC.

In this sample, this clone turned up a few times. V and J are TRBV11-2 and TRBJ1-2, with a tentative D call TRBD1 (5 bases). V was clipped by 5 bases and J by 1 base, with 11 bases between them. The CDR3 sequence is 14 residues long. Germline V gene sequence: CDR1 SGHAT, CDR2 FQNNGV. The DNA of the CDR3 is TGTGCCAGCAGCCCGGCGGACAATAACTATGGCTACACCTTC. Protein: CASSPADNNYGYTF.

The chain employs TRBV7-9 and TRBJ2-7, with a weak D call TRBD1 (5 bases). V was cut by 5 bases and J by 5 bases, with 13 bases left in between. Per the germline V gene, CDR1 is SEHNR and CDR2 is FQNEAQ (reference sequence). The CDR3 covers 13 residues. In DNA, the CDR3 is TGTGCCAGCAGCCCACAGGCGTCTAACGAGCAGTACTTC. It yields the protein CASSPQASNEQYF.

The V call is TRBV7-2, the J call TRBJ1-3; 8 bases agree with TRBD1. This CDR3 has 13 amino acids. Germline V gene data show CDR1 as SGHTA and CDR2 as FQGNSA. Unmatched junction bases numbered 4, after V lost 4 bases and J lost 8 bases. As DNA, the CDR3 is TGTGCCAGCAGCTGGACAGGGAGGGACACCATATATTTT. Its protein product is CASSWTGRDTIYF.

As concerns this clone: The junction shows a germline mismatch at one end, possibly a read error. The chain recombines TRBV7-9 with TRBJ2-2, with 10 nucleotides matching TRBD1. Germline V lookup: CDR1 SEHNR, CDR2 FQNEAQ (reference sequence). The CDR3 is 16 residues long. CDR3 coding DNA: TGTTCCAGCAGCTTTGGACAGGGGGATGGCACCGGGGAGCTGTTTTTT. Protein: CSSSFGQGDGTGELFF. The full variable domain, with the rest looked up from reference TRBV7-9 and TRBJ2-2, is DTGVSQNPRHKITKRGQNVTFRCDPISEHNRLYWYRQTLGQGPEFLTYFQNEAQLEKSRLLSDRFSAERPKGSFSTLEIQRTEQGDSAMYLCSSSFGQGDGTGELFFGEGSRLTVL.

The chain joins TRBV30 to TRBJ2-2; tentatively, D is TRBD1 (6 bases). CDR1 is GTSNPN, CDR2 SVGIG, per germline (reference sequence). V was cut by 4 bases and J by 2 bases, with 23 bases left in between. The CDR3 loop spans 18 amino acids. The CDR3 DNA follows: TGTGCCTGGATCTTCACGCGGGTGACAGGCTCTAACACCGGGGAGCTGTTTTTT. The encoded protein is CAWIFTRVTGSNTGELFF.

V gene TRBV5-4 combines with J gene TRBJ1-4; TRBD1 agrees at 7 bases. Germline CDR1 and CDR2: SGHNT and YYREEE (reference sequence). The CDR3 is 19 amino acids. V dropped 4 bases and J dropped 0; count of bases not matched to a gene: 15. The CDR3 nucleotides read TGTGCCAGCAGCCGGACGAAAGGGACAGCGAGTGCAACTAATGAAAAACTGTTTTTT. Protein product: CASSRTKGTASATNEKLFF. Based on the CDR3 plus reference TRBV5-4 and TRBJ1-4, the full variable domain is ETGVTQSPTHLIKTRGQQVTLRCSSQSGHNTVSWYQQALGQGPQFIFQYYREEENGRGNFPPRFSGLQFPNYSSELNVNALELDDSALYLCASSRTKGTASATNEKLFFGSGTQLSVL.

This chain uses TRBV9 with TRBJ2-5; possible D gene TRBD2, 7 bases. V was pared by 3 bases and J by 5 bases, with 11 bases between. Germline loops: CDR1 SGDLS, CDR2 YYNGEE. The CDR3 has 13 residues. The CDR3 DNA sequence: TGTGCCAGCAGCGGGGGGGGCCGGGAGACCCAGTACTTC. Its protein product is CASSGGGRETQYF. The full variable domain, with the rest looked up from reference TRBV9 and TRBJ2-5, is DSGVTQTPKHLITATGQRVTLRCSPRSGDLSVYWYQQSLDQGLQFLIQYYNGEERAKGNILERFSAQQFPDLHSELNLSSLELGDSALYFCASSGGGRETQYFGPGTRLLVL.

The CDR3 sequence: CASSLVAGGGETQYF. The DNA of the CDR3 is TGCGCCAGCAGCTTGGTAGCGGGGGGTGGAGAGACCCAGTACTTC. The chain couples TRBV5-1 to TRBJ2-5, with TRBD2 identical over 10 bases. Germline V CDR1 and CDR2: SGHRS, YFSETQ. The CDR3 runs to 15 residues. Trimming removed 0 bases from V and 4 bases from J; junction bases left unmatched: 3.

This clone came up a few times. The CDR3 loop reads CASSPRSYDNEQFF. DNA of the CDR3: TGTGCCAGCTCACCTCGCAGTTATGACAATGAGCAGTTCTTC. The V and J genes are TRBV18 and TRBJ2-1; D call uncertain. The V and J ends lost 3 bases and 5 bases respectively, with 11 bases between them. The CDR3 sequence is 14 residues long. Per the germline V gene, CDR1 is KGHSH and CDR2 is LQKENI.

Notes on this clone: Different DNA sequences within this sample yield the same CDR3. The V gene is TRBV9, the J gene TRBJ1-2; a weak D match, TRBD1 (5 bases). This CDR3 contains 17 residues. Trimming stripped 0 bases from V and 4 bases from J, with 19 bases between. Germline CDR1 and CDR2: SGDLS and YYNGEE. The CDR3 sequence: CASSVEPQMGGAYGYTF. The DNA of the CDR3 is TGTGCCAGCAGCGTAGAACCCCAGATGGGAGGGGCCTATGGCTACACCTTC.

The V gene is TRBV30, the J gene TRBJ2-7; 8 nucleotides align to TRBD1. The CDR3 loop spans 11 amino acids. CDR1 and CDR2 (germline): GTSNPN, SVGIG (reference sequence). Trimming cost V 5 bases and J 9 bases; bases outside gene matches: 6. CDR3 residues: CAWGQTGGQYF. The CDR3 DNA reads as TGTGCCTGGGGACAAACAGGGGGGCAGTACTTC. Filled out from reference TRBV30 and TRBJ2-7, the complete variable domain reads SQTIHQWPATLVQPVGSPLSLECTVEGTSNPNLYWYRQAAGRGLQLLFYSVGIGQISSEVPQNLSASRPQDRQFILSSKKLLLSDSGFYLCAWGQTGGQYFGPGTRLTVT.

In this sample, this clone turned up a few times. The chain recombines TRBV2 with TRBJ1-5, with TRBD1 identical over 7 bases. The V gene end was trimmed by 1 base and the J gene end by 5 bases; junction bases not matched to a gene: 11. The CDR3 extends over 17 amino acids. Germline CDR1 reads SNHLY; CDR2 reads FYNNEI. CDR3 in amino acids: CASSEDSSGQLYQPQHF. The CDR3 DNA is TGTGCCAGCAGTGAAGATTCTTCGGGACAGCTGTATCAGCCCCAGCATTTT.

The CDR3 region is CASRVGTSGYNEQFF. Here the CDR3 DNA reads TGTGCCAGCAGGGTTGGGACTAGCGGGTACAATGAGCAGTTCTTC. The chain has TRBV6-5 and TRBJ2-1, with 12 bases aligning to TRBD2. The germline V gene has CDR1 MNHEY and CDR2 SVGAGI. The CDR3 length is 15 residues. The V and J ends lost 6 bases and 4 bases, in that order; junction bases with no gene match: 4.

CDR3 in amino acids: CASRWAAKNIQYF. CDR3 nucleotides: TGCGCCAGCAGGTGGGCGGCCAAAAACATTCAGTACTTC. The chain employs TRBV10-1 and TRBJ2-4, with D unresolved. CDR3 size: 13 residues. The V gene lost 6 bases and the J gene lost 1 base, with 7 bases spanning the gap. Germline lookup yields CDR1 WNHNN and CDR2 SYGVQD (reference sequence).

The chain combines TRBV5-1 with TRBJ1-2; the D gene is possibly TRBD1 (5 bases). V dropped 3 bases and J dropped 4 bases, with 10 bases sitting between them. The CDR3 is 13 residues long. CDR1 and CDR2 from the germline V gene are SGHRS and YFSETQ. The CDR3 loop is CASSSLDSYGYTF. The CDR3 nucleotides read TGCGCCAGCAGCTCCCTAGACAGCTATGGCTACACCTTC.

The chain combines TRBV6-1 with TRBJ2-3; D gene ambiguous. This CDR3 has 10 amino acids. V was clipped by 6 bases and J by 4 bases, with 2 bases between them. Per germline, CDR1 MNHNS and CDR2 SASEGT. The CDR3 reads CASSADTQYF. For the CDR3, the DNA is TGTGCCAGCAGCGCAGATACGCAGTATTTT.

This rearrangement joins TRBV11-2 to TRBJ2-5; D is perhaps TRBD2 (6 bases). V was cut by 0 bases and J by 5 bases, with 13 bases left in between. This CDR3 region has 15 residues. Germline-derived CDR1 and CDR2 are SGHAT and FQNNGV. The CDR3: CASSLDLAGRETQYF. DNA for the CDR3: TGTGCCAGCAGCTTAGATCTTGCAGGGAGGGAGACCCAGTACTTC.

V is TRBV4-1 and J is TRBJ1-5; TRBD1 might be the D (5 bases). V lost 0 bases and J lost 5, with 14 bases in between. Germline lookup yields CDR1 MGHRA and CDR2 YSYEKL. The CDR3 runs to 16 residues. The CDR3: CASSQDGTGRDQPQHF. As DNA, the CDR3 is TGCGCCAGCAGCCAAGACGGTACAGGAAGGGATCAGCCCCAGCATTTT.

The chain recombines TRBV4-1 with TRBJ1-4; TRBD1 matches 8 bases. CDR3 length: 16 residues. Germline trimming cut 6 bases from V and 6 bases from J; bases unmatched to any gene: 12. Germline assignment: CDR1 MGHRA and CDR2 YSYEKL. The CDR3 protein is CASSVGRTGSHEKLFF. CDR3 coding DNA: TGCGCCAGCAGTGTGGGGAGGACAGGGAGCCATGAAAAACTGTTTTTT.

The sample holds a few counts of this clone. The gene calls are TRBV6-4 and TRBJ1-1, with TRBD1 matching over 10 bases. The CDR3 sequence is 14 residues long. Germline lookup yields CDR1 MRHNA and CDR2 SNTAGT. J was trimmed by 5 bases and V by 6 bases; bases with no gene match: 6. CDR3 nucleotides: TGTGCCAGCAGGACGGACAGGGGGGGTACTGAAGCTTTCTTT. Its translation: CASRTDRGGTEAFF.

The gene calls are TRBV6-5 and TRBJ2-7; no reliable D call. Germline-derived CDR1 and CDR2 are MNHEY and SVGAGI. V dropped 5 bases and J dropped 6 bases, with 14 bases sitting between them. The CDR3 is made up of 13 amino acids. CDR3 amino acids: CASSRNTPGEQYF. The CDR3 DNA follows: TGTGCCAGCAGTAGGAACACGCCGGGCGAGCAGTACTTC.

The gene calls are TRBV13 and TRBJ2-7, with TRBD2 as a possible D gene (5 bases). CDR1 and CDR2 (germline): PRHDT, FYEKMQ (reference sequence). The CDR3 has 13 residues. V shed 7 bases and J shed 5 bases, with 15 bases lying between them. In DNA, the CDR3 is TGTGCCAGCACATGGGGAGAGGGCCACGAGCAGTACTTC. This translates into CASTWGEGHEQYF. Full variable domain (missing parts from reference TRBV13 and TRBJ2-7): AAGVIQSPRHLIKEKRETATLKCYPIPRHDTVYWYQQGPGQDPQFLISFYEKMQSDKGSIPDRFSAQQFSDYHSELNMSSLELGDSALYFCASTWGEGHEQYFGPGTRLTVT.

This clone appeared a few times. This chain's CDR3 is CASSGQNTEAFF. In DNA, the CDR3 is TGCGCCAGCAGCGGACAGAACACTGAAGCTTTCTTT. This chain connects TRBV5-1 to TRBJ1-1; maybe TRBD1 (5 bases). The germline V gene encodes CDR1 SGHRS and CDR2 YFSETQ. The CDR3 length is 12 residues. Trimming left V 4 bases short and J 1 base short, with 5 bases between.

The V and J genes are TRBV2 and TRBJ2-1; D gene ambiguous. The CDR3 spans 14 residues. V lost 8 bases and J lost 0, with 11 bases in between. The germline V gene has CDR1 SNHLY and CDR2 FYNNEI. This CDR3 reads CASLEPLSYNEQFF. CDR3 in DNA: TGTGCCAGCTTGGAGCCTCTCTCCTACAATGAGCAGTTCTTC.

The count of this clone is one. The rearrangement links TRBV6-1 to TRBJ1-5; D not resolved. V lost 1 base, J lost 5 bases, and 6 bases lay in between. Germline V gives CDR1 MNHNS, CDR2 SASEGT. The length of the CDR3 is 13 residues. The CDR3 region is CASSEVRDQPQHF. In DNA form, the CDR3 reads TGTGCCAGCAGTGAAGTCCGTGATCAGCCCCAGCATTTT.

Only one count was recorded for this clone. The CDR3: CASSSRTSDRGGAYEQYF. The CDR3 region has the DNA TGCGCCAGCAGCTCCCGGACTAGCGACCGGGGGGGGGCTTACGAGCAGTACTTC. The chain combines TRBV5-1 with TRBJ2-7; 9 bases align to TRBD2. The CDR3 sequence is 18 residues long. Germline loops: CDR1 SGHRS, CDR2 YFSETQ. The junction had 17 bases not matched to a gene; V was cut back by 3 bases and J by 4 bases.

This clone was found once. V is TRBV7-9 and J is TRBJ2-1; 9 bases agree with TRBD2. From germline, CDR1 is SEHNR and CDR2 FQNEAQ (reference sequence). J gave up 7 bases and V 4 bases, and 11 bases lay outside the gene matches. The CDR3 runs to 16 residues. The CDR3 spells CASSSPAGGLTNEQFF. DNA of the CDR3: TGTGCCAGCAGCTCCCCAGCGGGGGGCCTTACGAATGAGCAGTTCTTC.

This chain links TRBV4-1 with TRBJ2-7, with D possibly matching TRBD1 (5 bases). Trimming removed 1 base at V and 4 bases at J, with 14 bases between. Germline values: CDR1 MGHRA, CDR2 YSYEKL. CDR3 size: 15 residues. CDR3 residues: CASSQVGQGRYEQYF. The CDR3 region has the DNA TGCGCCAGCAGCCAAGTGGGGCAGGGCCGGTACGAGCAGTACTTC.

The gene calls are TRBV4-1 and TRBJ2-1; D ambiguous. There are 19 residues in the CDR3. The V and J ends lost 0 bases and 1 base respectively, with 19 bases between them. CDR1 is MGHRA, CDR2 YSYEKL, per germline. In DNA form, the CDR3 reads TGCGCCAGCAGCCAAGATCCAGCGTATAAGCCTTCTTCCTACAATGAGCAGTTCTTC. Its translation: CASSQDPAYKPSSYNEQFF.

This clone showed up just a few times. The chain uses TRBV18 and TRBJ2-7; tentatively, D is TRBD1 (6 bases). CDR3 length: 15 amino acids. Trimming removed 2 bases from V and 6 bases from J, with 17 bases in between. Germline values: CDR1 KGHSH, CDR2 LQKENI. The CDR3 DNA reads TGTGCCAGCTCACCAATGAAACAGGGTAGGCGCGAGCAGTACTTC. Its translation: CASSPMKQGRREQYF.